The next 30 T cell receptor beta chains were all read from a single sample in a study of T cell repertoires in cytomegalovirus infection. TCRdb redid the calling of the reads with MiXCR, one entry per CDR3 protein. The data contain around 740,000 distinct CDR3 sequences, 35% to 45% of them singletons. Sequencing input: PBMCs. Source of these receptors: a human donor in good health (CMV status not recorded). Some clones in this sample may be carry-over from other donors' samples.

This chain links TRBV27 with TRBJ2-1, with D maybe TRBD1 (7 bases). CDR1 is MNHEY and CDR2 is SMNVEV in the germline V gene (reference sequence). CDR3 length: 14 residues. The V gene lost 3 bases and the J gene lost 9 bases, with 15 bases spanning the gap. CDR3 residues: CASSLGQGGREQFF. Written as DNA, the CDR3 is TGTGCCAGCAGTTTGGGCCAGGGGGGCCGTGAGCAGTTCTTC.

The V call is TRBV30, the J call TRBJ1-6; D unclear. Per the germline V gene, CDR1 is GTSNPN and CDR2 is SVGIG (reference sequence). This CDR3 region has 12 residues. V was pared by 0 bases and J by 11 bases, with 8 bases between. The CDR3 nucleotides are TGTGCCTGGAGTGTCGGGGAGCCACCCCTCCACTTT. This encodes CAWSVGEPPLHF.

The chain uses TRBV20-1 and TRBJ2-7, with TRBD1 matching over 7 bases. The CDR3 spans 14 residues. CDR1 is DFQATT and CDR2 is SNEGSKA in the germline V gene (reference sequence). V lost 0 bases and J lost 5; bases outside the gene matches: 7. The CDR3 DNA sequence: TGCAGTGCTAGAGATCCTGAAACAGGGGACGAGCAGTACTTC. Translation gives CSARDPETGDEQYF.

This clonotype has more than one count but fewer than ten. The gene calls are TRBV11-2 and TRBJ2-6; D may be TRBD1 (6 bases). V lost 7 bases and J 1 base, leaving 8 bases between the germline ends. The germline V gene encodes CDR1 SGHAT and CDR2 FQNNGV. The CDR3 runs 14 residues. CDR3 sequence: CASTGQSGANVLTF. The DNA for the CDR3 is TGTGCCAGCACCGGACAGTCTGGGGCCAACGTCCTGACTTTC.

The rearrangement links TRBV12-3 or TRBV12-4 to TRBJ1-2, with unresolved D. Trimming removed 0 bases at V and 2 bases at J, with 10 bases between. The CDR3 sequence is 15 residues long. CDR3 sequence: CASSLAGSPNYGYTF. CDR3 DNA sequence: TGTGCCAGCAGTTTAGCGGGTTCCCCGAACTATGGCTACACCTTC.

The J gene is TRBJ1-5, the V gene TRBV12-3 or TRBV12-4, with D unresolved. CDR3 length: 14 amino acids. With 3 bases removed from V and 7 bases from J, the gap between germline ends came to 13 bases. In DNA, the CDR3 is TGTGCCAGCAGTTTTACTGGGCTGGGCCAGCCCCAGCATTTT. Protein sequence: CASSFTGLGQPQHF.

The rearrangement links TRBV9 to TRBJ1-5; the D gene is possibly TRBD1 (5 bases). This CDR3 is built from 13 residues. CDR1 and CDR2 from the germline V gene are SGDLS and YYNGEE. The ends were cut back, 0 bases at V and 7 bases at J, with 8 bases in the middle. The CDR3 reads CASSVGKGQPQHF. Here the CDR3 DNA reads TGTGCCAGCAGCGTAGGAAAGGGGCAGCCCCAGCATTTT.

This clonotype occurred a few times. The CDR3 region has the DNA TGTGCCAGCAGCCCGACTGAACTTTATAATTCACCCCTCCACTTT. Protein sequence: CASSPTELYNSPLHF. This chain connects TRBV7-6 to TRBJ1-6; D not certain. Germline CDR1 is SGHVS and CDR2 is FNYEAQ. This CDR3 spans 15 amino acids. V was clipped by 5 bases and J by 4 bases, with 12 bases between them.

A few counts support this clonotype. The V and J genes are TRBV7-9 and TRBJ1-2; 12 nucleotides line up with TRBD1. Germline-derived CDR1 and CDR2 are SEHNR and FQNEAQ (reference sequence). V was pared by 6 bases and J by 8 bases, with 7 bases of the junction left unmatched. The CDR3 loop spans 14 amino acids. The chain's CDR3 is CASRYTGTGGGYTF. As DNA, the CDR3 is TGTGCCAGCAGATATACCGGGACAGGGGGCGGCTACACCTTC.

This clonotype was counted a few times. The V gene is TRBV12-3 or TRBV12-4, the J gene TRBJ1-5; TRBD1 is a possible D gene (5 bases). The CDR3 sequence is 13 residues long. V was clipped by 3 bases and J by 6 bases, with 9 bases between them. The DNA for the CDR3 is TGTGCCAGCAGTTTTCGGGGCGCTCAGCCCCAGCATTTT. Encoded protein: CASSFRGAQPQHF.

This clonotype was detected many times. The chain recombines TRBV7-2 with TRBJ2-7, with 7 bases matching TRBD2. Germline V lookup: CDR1 SGHTA, CDR2 FQGNSA. V gave up 3 bases and J gave up 4 bases; unmatched junction bases: 6. CDR3 length: 14 residues. CDR3 bases: TGTGCCAGCAGCTTGGGGCGGGAGCAATACGAGCAGTACTTC. It encodes CASSLGREQYEQYF.

In this sample, this clonotype turned up many times. V and J are TRBV7-9 and TRBJ1-5; D is unclear. Trimming pared 5 bases from V and 7 bases from J, leaving 9 bases between. The CDR3 extends over 12 amino acids. Germline values: CDR1 SEHNR, CDR2 FQNEAQ (reference sequence). CDR3 residues: CASSGYSQPQHF. The CDR3, as DNA: TGTGCCAGCAGCGGCTACAGCCAGCCCCAGCATTTT.

This clonotype has just a few counts. The chain uses TRBV30 and TRBJ2-5; the match to TRBD2 covers 11 bases. Germline lookup yields CDR1 GTSNPN and CDR2 SVGIG (reference sequence). After removal of 2 bases from V and 5 bases from J, the junction contained 10 bases not matched to a gene. The CDR3 has 16 residues. This chain's CDR3 is CAWSIAGGYGLETQYF. The CDR3 coding sequence is TGTGCCTGGAGTATAGCGGGGGGGTATGGGTTGGAGACCCAGTACTTC. The whole variable domain, remainder taken from reference TRBV30 and TRBJ2-5, is SQTIHQWPATLVQPVGSPLSLECTVEGTSNPNLYWYRQAAGRGLQLLFYSVGIGQISSEVPQNLSASRPQDRQFILSSKKLLLSDSGFYLCAWSIAGGYGLETQYFGPGTRLLVL.

The CDR3 region is CASSYGVAGLNEQFF. The CDR3 nucleotides are TGTGCCAGCAGTTACGGAGTAGCGGGCCTCAATGAGCAGTTCTTC. The chain is built from TRBV6-6 and TRBJ2-1; 7 bases match TRBD2. V lost 2 bases, J lost 6 bases, and 7 bases stayed unmatched. The CDR3 runs 15 residues. Germline loops: CDR1 MNHNY, CDR2 SVGAGI (reference sequence).

This clonotype occurred once. J is TRBJ2-3 and V is TRBV6-5, with D possibly TRBD2 on 6 matching bases. The CDR3 is 15 amino acids. Germline assignment: CDR1 MNHEY and CDR2 SVGAGI. V was clipped by 2 bases and J by 4 bases, with 13 bases between them. The DNA for the CDR3 is TGTGCCAGCAGTTACGGGCGGGACGAAGCAGATACGCAGTATTTT. Its translation is CASSYGRDEADTQYF.

The rearrangement joins TRBV11-3 to TRBJ2-7, with TRBD2 matching 7 bases. This CDR3 region has 12 residues. Unmatched junction bases numbered 2, after V lost 6 bases and J lost 3 bases. CDR1 and CDR2 from the germline V gene are SGHNT and YENEEA. CDR3 amino acids: CASRWEGYEQYF. CDR3 nucleotide sequence: TGTGCCAGCAGGTGGGAGGGCTACGAGCAGTACTTC. The complete variable domain, with remaining parts taken from reference TRBV11-3 and TRBJ2-7, reads EAGVVQSPRYKIIEKKQPVAFWCNPISGHNTLYWYLQNLGQGPELLIRYENEEAVDDSQLPKDRFSAERLKGVDSTLKIQPAELGDSAVYLCASRWEGYEQYFGPGTRLTVT.

The rearrangement uses TRBV7-9 and TRBJ1-6; unclear D gene. CDR3 length equals 15 residues. V gave up 3 bases and J gave up 9 bases, with 15 bases separating them. The germline gives CDR1 SEHNR, CDR2 FQNEAQ (reference sequence). DNA for the CDR3: TGTGCCAGCAGCTTGTCCTCAAACTCAGGTTCACCCCTCCACTTT. It codes for CASSLSSNSGSPLHF.

The V gene is TRBV6-4, the J gene TRBJ1-6, with a weak D call TRBD1 (5 bases). Germline V gene data show CDR1 as MRHNA and CDR2 as SNTAGT. The CDR3 contains 21 residues. Trimming pared 5 bases from V and 3 bases from J, leaving 29 bases between. The chain's CDR3 is CASSRLALPTVTEVYNSPLHF. CDR3 sequence (DNA): TGTGCCAGCAGTCGCCTTGCCCTTCCGACAGTCACTGAGGTCTATAATTCACCCCTCCACTTT.

The chain recombines TRBV28 with TRBJ1-6; D is unclear. This CDR3 is 16 amino acids long. Per the germline V gene, CDR1 is MDHEN and CDR2 is SYDVKM. Trimming left V 2 bases short and J 8 bases short, with 16 bases between. Here the CDR3 reads CASSLIQAGTHSPLHF. CDR3 DNA sequence: TGTGCCAGCAGTTTAATCCAGGCGGGAACCCATTCACCCCTCCACTTT.

This clonotype was picked up many times. The chain links TRBV6-1 to TRBJ1-5; 9 bases are a match to TRBD1. Germline V lookup: CDR1 MNHNS, CDR2 SASEGT. The V and J ends lost 6 bases and 2 bases, in that order; junction bases with no gene match: 2. The CDR3 has 14 residues. Written as DNA, the CDR3 is TGTGCCAGCAGGTGGACAGGGGGCAATCAGCCCCAGCATTTT. This encodes CASRWTGGNQPQHF.

V gene TRBV6-2 or TRBV6-3 combines with J gene TRBJ2-3, with unresolved D. The CDR3 has 17 residues. CDR1 and CDR2 from the germline V gene are MNHEY and SVGEGT. Trimming left V 2 bases short and J 0 bases short, with 15 bases between. The CDR3 DNA reads as TGTGCCAGCAGTTACCCTCTCCCCCGAGAGAGCACAGATACGCAGTATTTT. Protein sequence: CASSYPLPRESTDTQYF.

This clonotype showed up many times. The gene calls are TRBV11-3 and TRBJ2-1; D is ambiguous. The CDR3 totals 13 residues. V lost 3 bases, J lost 5 bases, and 8 bases lay in between. Germline V gene lookup returns CDR1 SGHNT and CDR2 YENEEA. CDR3 amino acids: CASSLLRHNEQFF. The CDR3 nucleotides read TGTGCCAGCAGCTTGCTTAGGCACAATGAGCAGTTCTTC.

The chain employs TRBV25-1 and TRBJ1-1, with D possibly matching TRBD1 (5 bases). Trimming pared 5 bases from V and 4 bases from J, leaving 11 bases between. The CDR3 loop spans 13 amino acids. Germline V lookup: CDR1 MGHDK, CDR2 SYGVNS. CDR3 coding DNA: TGTGCCAGCAGTTCAGGACACGGCACTGAAGCTTTCTTT. This sequence encodes CASSSGHGTEAFF.

This clonotype has a single count. This chain uses TRBV29-1 with TRBJ2-2; 8 bases are shared with TRBD2. Germline V gene sequence: CDR1 SQVTM, CDR2 ANQGSEA. The CDR3 has 15 amino acids. J was trimmed by 4 bases and V by 4 bases; bases with no gene match: 8. The CDR3 DNA reads TGCAGCGTTGGGGGGCGGGGGGCGAGCACCGGGGAGCTGTTTTTT. This encodes CSVGGRGASTGELFF.

The chain recombines TRBV7-6 with TRBJ1-2; maybe TRBD1 (5 bases). V shed 1 base and J shed 6 bases, with 15 bases lying between them. Germline-derived CDR1 and CDR2 are SGHVS and FNYEAQ. CDR3 length equals 15 residues. CDR3 protein: CASSLVGGELDGYTF. The CDR3 DNA reads TGTGCCAGCAGCTTAGTCGGAGGGGAGTTGGATGGCTACACCTTC.

The V gene is TRBV5-1, the J gene TRBJ1-2; no definite D call. CDR3 size: 14 residues. The V and J ends lost 5 bases and 2 bases respectively, with 13 bases between them. In germline, CDR1 is SGHRS, CDR2 YFSETQ. DNA for the CDR3: TGCGCCAGCAGTCAAGCGTTAGGGAACTATGGCTACACCTTC. It is translated as CASSQALGNYGYTF.

The chain combines TRBV7-9 with TRBJ1-5, with D perhaps matching TRBD1 (6 bases). The germline V gene has CDR1 SEHNR and CDR2 FQNEAQ (reference sequence). V was clipped by 5 bases and J by 6 bases, with 20 bases between them. CDR3 length: 16 amino acids. CDR3 sequence reads: CASSDSQDRIFQPQHF. The CDR3 DNA reads TGTGCCAGCAGCGACTCTCAGGACAGAATCTTTCAGCCCCAGCATTTT.

As DNA, the CDR3 is TGTGCCAGCAGTCCGATCCGGGACCGCTATGGCTACACCTTC. This translates into CASSPIRDRYGYTF. The chain employs TRBV28 and TRBJ1-2, with D perhaps matching TRBD1 (5 bases). The CDR3 is made up of 14 amino acids. The V gene lost 5 bases and the J gene lost 4 bases, with 14 bases spanning the gap. The V gene's germline CDR1 is MDHEN and CDR2 SYDVKM.

A few counts support this clonotype. The chain combines TRBV28 with TRBJ2-5; D not resolved. Germline loops: CDR1 MDHEN, CDR2 SYDVKM. The CDR3 spans 15 residues. V was cut by 5 bases and J by 2 bases, with 15 bases left in between. This CDR3 reads CASSPAGNQQETQYF. As DNA, the CDR3 is TGTGCCAGCAGTCCCGCCGGTAACCAGCAAGAGACCCAGTACTTC. The variable domain in full, with the rest retrieved from reference TRBV28 and TRBJ2-5, is DVKVTQSSRYLVKRTGEKVFLECVQDMDHENMFWYRQDPGLGLRLIYFSYDVKMKEKGDIPEGYSVSREKKERFSLILESASTNQTSMYLCASSPAGNQQETQYFGPGTRLLVL.

This clonotype occurred a few times. The gene calls are TRBV19 and TRBJ1-5; D possibly corresponds to TRBD1 (5 bases). The germline V gene encodes CDR1 LNHDA and CDR2 SQIVND (reference sequence). This CDR3 region has 13 residues. Trimming took off 10 bases at V and 2 bases at J, with 12 bases between the two ends. The CDR3 nucleotides read TGTGCCACTAAGGACATGGGCAATCAGCCCCAGCATTTT. This gives the protein CATKDMGNQPQHF.